One and the same sample provided the 10 T cell receptor beta chains below, sequenced in a study of blood T cell repertoires in COVID-19. Produced via immunoSEQ multiplex PCR; TCRdb's table is partial and in-frame only. The sample holds 410,000 or so clones, just over 85% seen once. Sequenced: peripheral blood. The receptors were sampled from a woman aged 25 to 39 with active or convalescent COVID-19.

The chain has TRBV18 and TRBJ1-4; tentative D call: TRBD1 (5 bases). Germline lookup yields CDR1 KGHSH and CDR2 LQKENI. The CDR3 contains 14 residues. Trimming removed 2 bases at V and 8 bases at J, with 12 bases between. The CDR3 region is CASSPRGTGEKLFF. In DNA, the CDR3 is TGTGCCAGCTCACCAAGGGGAACCGGAGAAAAACTGTTTTTT.

V gene TRBV27 combines with J gene TRBJ1-4, with 9 nucleotides matching TRBD1. This CDR3 region has 15 residues. Germline V gene sequence: CDR1 MNHEY, CDR2 SMNVEV (reference sequence). Unmatched junction bases numbered 8, after V lost 4 bases and J lost 8 bases. CDR3 sequence: CASSSNRGLGEKLFF. In nucleotides, the CDR3 is TGTGCCAGCAGTTCAAACAGGGGGCTAGGAGAAAAACTGTTTTTT.

The chain recombines TRBV19 with TRBJ2-7; D is perhaps TRBD1 (6 bases). The CDR3 has 13 amino acids. Trimming removed 3 bases from V and 3 bases from J, with 9 bases in between. Germline V gene data show CDR1 as LNHDA and CDR2 as SQIVND (reference sequence). The CDR3 spells CASSMGHLYEQYF. The CDR3 region has the DNA TGTGCCAGTAGTATGGGACACCTCTACGAGCAGTACTTC.

This clone was counted a single time. The chain uses TRBV5-4 and TRBJ2-7; D is undetermined. CDR1 SGHNT and CDR2 YYREEE come from the germline V gene (reference sequence). The V gene lost 2 bases and the J gene lost 0 bases, with 9 bases spanning the gap. CDR3 length: 14 amino acids. This CDR3 reads CASSLSYNSYEQYF. The CDR3 DNA follows: TGTGCCAGCAGCTTATCATACAACTCCTACGAGCAGTACTTC.

This sequence joins TRBV7-6 and TRBJ1-1; 7 bases match TRBD1. This CDR3 contains 15 residues. V shed 4 bases and J 3 bases; nucleotides not matched to a gene: 8. CDR1 SGHVS and CDR2 FNYEAQ come from the germline V gene. The DNA for the CDR3 is TGTGCCAGCAGCTCTAGACAGGGAAGCGACACTGAAGCTTTCTTT. As protein: CASSSRQGSDTEAFF.

The V and J genes are TRBV7-9 and TRBJ2-5; 7 positions agree with TRBD1. Germline assignment: CDR1 SEHNR and CDR2 FQNEAQ (reference sequence). Trimming cost V 5 bases and J 5 bases; bases outside gene matches: 14. CDR3 length equals 16 residues. The CDR3 loop is CASSPVDRDIGETQYF. CDR3 DNA sequence: TGTGCCAGCAGCCCGGTTGACAGGGATATCGGGGAGACCCAGTACTTC.

J is TRBJ1-5 and V is TRBV25-1; maybe TRBD1 (6 bases). CDR1 and CDR2 (germline): MGHDK, SYGVNS. V lost 1 base to trimming and J lost 4 bases, with 8 bases between them. The CDR3 has 14 amino acids. Here the CDR3 reads CASSESTGNQPQHF. The CDR3 DNA reads TGTGCCAGCAGTGAATCTACAGGGAATCAGCCCCAGCATTTT.

The rearrangement joins TRBV7-9 to TRBJ1-5; the D gene is possibly TRBD1 (6 bases). The germline CDR1 and CDR2 sequences are SEHNR and FQNEAQ (reference sequence). CDR3 length equals 15 residues. V was trimmed by 3 bases and J by 4 bases, leaving 13 bases between them. Here the CDR3 reads CASSFSQGDNQPQHF. CDR3 sequence (DNA): TGTGCCAGCAGCTTCTCACAGGGAGATAATCAGCCCCAGCATTTT.

V and J are TRBV19 and TRBJ1-6, with D tentatively TRBD1 (6 bases). The germline V gene encodes CDR1 LNHDA and CDR2 SQIVND (reference sequence). Trimming removed 6 bases at V and 6 bases at J, with 18 bases between. CDR3 length: 16 residues. CDR3 sequence (DNA): TGTGCCAGTAGCCGGGAGGCGGACAGCTCTAATTCACCCCTCCACTTT. This gives the protein CASSREADSSNSPLHF.

The chain recombines TRBV19 with TRBJ1-1; D possibly corresponds to TRBD1 (5 bases). This CDR3 contains 13 residues. Germline V CDR1 and CDR2: LNHDA, SQIVND (reference sequence). With 2 bases removed from V and 4 bases from J, the gap between germline ends came to 8 bases. Written as DNA, the CDR3 is TGTGCCAGTAGTATACAGGGTCGCACTGAAGCTTTCTTT. It translates to CASSIQGRTEAFF. The full variable domain, rest sourced from reference TRBV19 and TRBJ1-1, is DGGITQSPKYLFRKEGQNVTLSCEQNLNHDAMYWYRQDPGQGLRLIYYSQIVNDFQKGDIAEGYSVSREKKESFPLTVTSAQKNPTAFYLCASSIQGRTEAFFGQGTRLTVV.